The clone carrying this TCR beta chain has only one observation. Its antigen is not identified. The data are from a study of PD-1 blockade in classical Hodgkin lymphoma. Indicated time point: cycle 4 day 1 (C4D1), after less than 7 weeks of nivolumab. Each patient's relapse followed autologous stem cell transplantation, and brentuximab vedotin exposure varied. With magnetic negative selection, CD4+ T cells were purified from PBMCs that had been thawed. Whole-study findings and limits: Similar baseline diversity was found in complete responders and newly diagnosed patients. Individuals who commenced nivolumab within less than 1 year of ASCT were excluded.

The protocol was immunoSEQ multiplex PCR, while the TCRdb copy is restricted to in-frame clones and leaves out a portion. This sample yields just over 9,500 clones, of which about 75% are seen a single time; over 4.5% belongs to the top ten. The CDR3 spans 15 residues. In germline, CDR1 is LNHDA, CDR2 SQIVND (reference sequence). The ends were cut back, 0 bases at V and 8 bases at J, with 14 bases in the middle. This specimen was CD4+ T cells from blood, taken before the fourth cycle of nivolumab. The source is a human donor with classical Hodgkin lymphoma. This chain connects TRBV19 to TRBJ2-1; D is possibly TRBD2 (6 bases). The CDR3 sequence: CASSIEVAGYDEQFF. CDR3 DNA: TGTGCCAGTAGTATAGAAGTGGCGGGGTACGATGAGCAGTTCTTC. Based on the CDR3 plus reference TRBV19 and TRBJ2-1, the full variable domain is DGGITQSPKYLFRKEGQNVTLSCEQNLNHDAMYWYRQDPGQGLRLIYYSQIVNDFQKGDIAEGYSVSREKKESFPLTVTSAQKNPTAFYLCASSIEVAGYDEQFFGPGTRLTVL.